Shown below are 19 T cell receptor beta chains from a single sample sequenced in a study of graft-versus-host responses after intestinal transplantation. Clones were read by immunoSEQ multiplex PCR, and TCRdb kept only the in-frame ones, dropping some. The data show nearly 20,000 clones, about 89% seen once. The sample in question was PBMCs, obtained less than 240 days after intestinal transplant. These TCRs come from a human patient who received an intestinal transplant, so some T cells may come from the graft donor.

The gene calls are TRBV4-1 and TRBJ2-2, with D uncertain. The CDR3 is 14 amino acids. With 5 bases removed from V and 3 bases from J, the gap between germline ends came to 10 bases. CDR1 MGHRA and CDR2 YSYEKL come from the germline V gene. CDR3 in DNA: TGCGCCAGCAGCATTGGCGAGGACACCGGGGAGCTGTTTTTT. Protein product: CASSIGEDTGELFF.

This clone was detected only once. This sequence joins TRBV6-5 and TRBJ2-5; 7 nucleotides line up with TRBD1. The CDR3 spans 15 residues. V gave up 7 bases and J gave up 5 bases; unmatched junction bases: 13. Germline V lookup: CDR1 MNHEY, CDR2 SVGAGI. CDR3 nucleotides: TGTGCCAGCACCACAAAGAGGGGGCGGCTCGAGACCCAGTACTTC. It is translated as CASTTKRGRLETQYF.

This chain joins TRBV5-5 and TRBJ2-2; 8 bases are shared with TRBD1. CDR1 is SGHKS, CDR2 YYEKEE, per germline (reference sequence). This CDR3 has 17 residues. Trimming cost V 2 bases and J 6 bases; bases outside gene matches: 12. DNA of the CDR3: TGTGCCAGCAGCTTCTTACCCGGGACAGGAGACCCCGGGGAGCTGTTTTTT. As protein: CASSFLPGTGDPGELFF. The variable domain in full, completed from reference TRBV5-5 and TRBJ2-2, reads DAGVTQSPTHLIKTRGQQVTLRCSPISGHKSVSWYQQVLGQGPQFIFQYYEKEERGRGNFPDRFSARQFPNYSSELNVNALLLGDSALYLCASSFLPGTGDPGELFFGEGSRLTVL.

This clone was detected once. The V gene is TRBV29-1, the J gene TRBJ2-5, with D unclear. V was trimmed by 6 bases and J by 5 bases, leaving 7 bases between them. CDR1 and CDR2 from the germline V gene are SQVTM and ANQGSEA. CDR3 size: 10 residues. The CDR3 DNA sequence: TGCAGCGTACTTGGTGAGACCCAGTACTTC. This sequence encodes CSVLGETQYF.

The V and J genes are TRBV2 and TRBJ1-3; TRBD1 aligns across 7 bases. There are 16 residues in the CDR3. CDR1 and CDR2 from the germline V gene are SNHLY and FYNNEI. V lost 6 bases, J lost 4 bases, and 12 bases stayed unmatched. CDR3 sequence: CASRENRGLGGNTIYF. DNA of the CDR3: TGTGCCAGCAGAGAAAACAGGGGATTGGGAGGAAACACCATATATTTT.

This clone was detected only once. This CDR3 is CASSQAGPGPNEKLFF. DNA for the CDR3: TGCGCCAGCAGCCAAGCCGGACCAGGGCCAAATGAAAAACTGTTTTTT. The gene calls are TRBV4-1 and TRBJ1-4, with a weak D call TRBD1 (5 bases). The CDR3 extends over 16 amino acids. In germline, CDR1 is MGHRA, CDR2 YSYEKL. V lost 1 base to trimming and J lost 5 bases, with 14 bases between them.

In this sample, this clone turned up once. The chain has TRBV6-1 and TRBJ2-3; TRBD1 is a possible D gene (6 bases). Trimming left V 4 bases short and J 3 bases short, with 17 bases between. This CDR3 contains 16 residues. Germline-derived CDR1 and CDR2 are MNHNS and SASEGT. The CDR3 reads CASSGGTRGWTDTQYF. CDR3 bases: TGTGCCAGCAGTGGAGGTACCAGGGGATGGACAGATACGCAGTATTTT.

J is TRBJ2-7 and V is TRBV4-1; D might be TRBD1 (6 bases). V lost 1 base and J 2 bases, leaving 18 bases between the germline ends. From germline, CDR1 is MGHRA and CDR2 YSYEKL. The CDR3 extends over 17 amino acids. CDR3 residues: CASSQVPGTLTPYEQYF. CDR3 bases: TGCGCCAGCAGCCAAGTCCCCGGGACATTAACCCCCTACGAGCAGTACTTC.

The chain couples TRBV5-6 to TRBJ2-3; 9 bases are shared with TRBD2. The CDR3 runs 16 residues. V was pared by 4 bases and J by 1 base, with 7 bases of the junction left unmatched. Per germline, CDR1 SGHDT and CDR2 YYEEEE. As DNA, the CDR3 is TGTGCCAGCAGCACCCTAGCGGGGCGTCGCACAGATACGCAGTATTTT. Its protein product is CASSTLAGRRTDTQYF.

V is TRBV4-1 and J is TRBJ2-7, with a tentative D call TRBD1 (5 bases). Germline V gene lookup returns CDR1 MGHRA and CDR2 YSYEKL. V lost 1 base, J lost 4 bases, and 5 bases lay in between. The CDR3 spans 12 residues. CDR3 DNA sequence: TGCGCCAGCAGCCAAGCAGGGTACGAGCAGTACTTC. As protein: CASSQAGYEQYF.

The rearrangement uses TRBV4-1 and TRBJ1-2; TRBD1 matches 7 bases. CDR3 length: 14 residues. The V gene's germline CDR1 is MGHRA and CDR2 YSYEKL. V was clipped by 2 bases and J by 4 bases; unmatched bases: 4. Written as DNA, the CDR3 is TGCGCCAGCAGCCAACTCCGGGACAGCTATGGCTACACCTTC. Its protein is CASSQLRDSYGYTF.

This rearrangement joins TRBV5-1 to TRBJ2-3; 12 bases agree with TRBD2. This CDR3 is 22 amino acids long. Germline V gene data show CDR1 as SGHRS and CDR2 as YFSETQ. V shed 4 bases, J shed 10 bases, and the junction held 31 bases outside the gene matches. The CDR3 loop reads CASSPAGYSTSGGTTDTESQYF. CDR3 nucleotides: TGCGCCAGCAGCCCAGCGGGTTACAGCACTAGCGGGGGGACGACAGATACAGAATCGCAGTATTTT.

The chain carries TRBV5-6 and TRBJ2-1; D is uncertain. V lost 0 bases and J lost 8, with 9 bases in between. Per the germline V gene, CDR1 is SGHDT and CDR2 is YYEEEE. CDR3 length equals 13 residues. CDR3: CASSLELLDEQFF. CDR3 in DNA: TGTGCCAGCAGCTTGGAATTGCTTGATGAGCAGTTCTTC.

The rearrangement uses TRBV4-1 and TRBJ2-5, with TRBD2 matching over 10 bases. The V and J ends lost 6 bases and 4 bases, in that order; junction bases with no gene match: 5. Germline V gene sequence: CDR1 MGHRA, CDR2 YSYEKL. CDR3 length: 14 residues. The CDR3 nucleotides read TGCGCCAGCAGTCCAGCGGGGGGGCCAGAGACCCAGTACTTC. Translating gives CASSPAGGPETQYF.

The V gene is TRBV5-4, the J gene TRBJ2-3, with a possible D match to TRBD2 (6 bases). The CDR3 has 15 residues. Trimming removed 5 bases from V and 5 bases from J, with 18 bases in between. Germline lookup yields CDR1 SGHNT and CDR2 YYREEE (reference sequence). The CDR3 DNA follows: TGTGCCAGCAGGCAGATTAGCGGCCCGGGAGATACGCAGTATTTT. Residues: CASRQISGPGDTQYF.

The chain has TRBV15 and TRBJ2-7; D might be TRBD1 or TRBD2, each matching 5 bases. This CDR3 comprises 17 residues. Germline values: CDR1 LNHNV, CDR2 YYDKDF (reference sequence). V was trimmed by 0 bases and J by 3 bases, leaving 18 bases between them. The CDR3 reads CATSRDYSEGLNYEQYF. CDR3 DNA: TGTGCCACCAGCAGAGATTACTCAGAGGGGTTAAACTACGAGCAGTACTTC.

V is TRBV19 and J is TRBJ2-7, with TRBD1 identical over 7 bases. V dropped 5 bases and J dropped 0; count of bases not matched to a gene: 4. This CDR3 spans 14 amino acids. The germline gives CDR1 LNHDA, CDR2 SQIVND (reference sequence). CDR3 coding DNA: TGTGCCAGTAGTTGGGGACAGAGCTCCTACGAGCAGTACTTC. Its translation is CASSWGQSSYEQYF.

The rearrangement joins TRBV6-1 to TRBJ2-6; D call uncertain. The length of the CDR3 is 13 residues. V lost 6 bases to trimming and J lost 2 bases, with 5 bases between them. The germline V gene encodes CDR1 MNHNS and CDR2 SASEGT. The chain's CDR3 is CASRKAGANVLTF. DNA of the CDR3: TGTGCCAGCAGGAAGGCTGGGGCCAACGTCCTGACTTTC.

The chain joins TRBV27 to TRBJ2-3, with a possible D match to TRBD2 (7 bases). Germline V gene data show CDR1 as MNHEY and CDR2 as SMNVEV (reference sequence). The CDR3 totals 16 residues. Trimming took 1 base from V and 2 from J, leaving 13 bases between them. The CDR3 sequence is CASSLLRGGFTDTQYF. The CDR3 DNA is TGTGCCAGCAGTTTATTGCGCGGGGGCTTCACAGATACGCAGTATTTT.